The clone carrying this T cell receptor (beta chain) was counted a few times. As yet, its antigen is unknown. These data belong to a study of T-cell reconstitution after alpha-beta-depleted transplantation in children. A library of TCRbeta sequences, prepared with unique molecular identifiers, was generated. In TCRdb, the PCR reads were re-called with MiXCR into one record per CDR3 protein. This table has fewer than 500,000 distinct CDR3 sequences, about 40% appearing once. Study findings and constraints: Several hundred rapidly expanded clones from non-depleted graft cells reportedly supplied alpha-beta T cells about two months post-transplant. Newly generated T cells supplied most T-cell counts and diversity one year post-transplant. Some patients showed high day-60 TCRbeta diversity, which derived from surviving recipient T cells and thymic progenitors.

The specimen comprised PBMCs, sampled before TCRalphabeta/CD19-depleted stem cell transplant. This receptor was obtained from a girl aged 2 to 9 with aplastic anemia, due to receive a stem cell transplant.

The chain's CDR3 is CSARERLVGAEAFF. CDR3 in DNA: TGCAGTGCTAGAGAGCGGCTAGTAGGAGCTGAAGCTTTCTTT. This chain uses TRBV20-1 with TRBJ1-1; D uncertain. Germline CDR1 DFQATT, CDR2 SNEGSKA (reference sequence). This CDR3 is 14 amino acids long. The V gene lost 0 bases and the J gene lost 6 bases, with 14 bases spanning the gap.